These 21 T cell receptor beta chains were all obtained from the same sample, sequenced in a study of CD8+CD57+ T cells in acquired aplastic anemia. The study profiled TCR beta VDJ and CDR3 using genomic DNA as template. TCRdb ran MiXCR on the reads and lists one entry per CDR3 protein. The sample includes approximately 250,000 distinct CDR3 sequences, 82% of them seen just once. Before being chosen for sequencing, patients had shown CD8+CD57+ cell expansion by flow cytometry. The specimen sequenced was sorted CD4+, CD8+, or CD8+CD57+ T cells (not recorded which) from PBMCs. These TCRs come from a human donor with aplastic anemia.

Details on this clonotype: Since no conserved phenylalanine or tryptophan closes the CDR3, a read error is the likely cause. The DNA is omitted, as the CDR3 cannot be located on it reliably, and the CDR3 follows TCRdb's listing. The chain employs TRBV2 and TRBJ1-2; the table assigns TRBD1, which was not confirmed against the DNA. The CDR3 is 15 residues long, ends included. Germline V gene lookup returns CDR1 SNHLY and CDR2 FYNNEI. This chain's CDR3 is CASGAGGTGTQYFGP.

Comment on this clonotype: The junction departs from germline at one end; a sequencing error may be responsible. V and J are TRBV19 and TRBJ2-7, with D maybe TRBD1 (6 bases). The germline CDR1 and CDR2 sequences are LNHDA and SQIVND (reference sequence). The CDR3 is made up of 14 amino acids. The CDR3 DNA reads as TGTGCCAGCAATTTGGCAGGGGAAAACTACAAGCAGCACTTC. Translating gives CASNLAGENYKQHF. The variable domain in full, completed from reference TRBV19 and TRBJ2-7, reads DGGITQSPKYLFRKEGQNVTLSCEQNLNHDAMYWYRQDPGQGLRLIYYSQIVNDFQKGDIAEGYSVSREKKESFPLTVTSAQKNPTAFYLCASNLAGENYKQHFGPGTRLTVT.

This clonotype was counted a single time. The chain links TRBV7-3 to TRBJ1-1; D is unclear. The CDR3 has 15 residues. Germline V gene sequence: CDR1 SGHTA, CDR2 FQGTGA. Trimming took 8 bases from V and 13 from J, leaving 29 bases between them. This chain's CDR3 is CASSRDPNAVTQCFF. DNA of the CDR3: TGTGCCAGCTCCAGAGATCCGAACGCGGTCACTCAATGTTTCTTT.

The CDR3 nucleotides read TGTGCCAGCAGCTTTCAAAGAAGCGGGGGGAGCGATGAGACACCCTCCTACAATGAGCAGTTCTTC. Protein product: CASSFQRSGGSDETPSYNEQFF. The chain carries TRBV7-9 and TRBJ2-1; 9 bases match TRBD2. Trimming removed 3 bases from V and 0 bases from J; junction bases left unmatched: 21. The CDR3 is 22 amino acids. Germline loops: CDR1 SEHNR, CDR2 FQNEAQ (reference sequence).

This clonotype was recorded a few times. Relative to the germline gene, one junction end is altered; a read error may explain this. V is TRBV5-5 and J is TRBJ2-1; TRBD1 aligns across 10 bases. CDR1 and CDR2 from the germline V gene are SGHKS and YYEKEE (reference sequence). CDR3 length: 13 residues. The CDR3 DNA follows: TGTGCTAGCAGTTTGGACAGGGGGAATGAGCAGTTCTTC. Translating it yields CASSLDRGNEQFF.

Worth noting for this clonotype: An end of the junction differs from the germline gene, which may be a read error. The V gene is TRBV9, the J gene TRBJ1-1; unclear D gene. This CDR3 is 15 amino acids long. Germline loops: CDR1 SGDLS, CDR2 YYNGEE. The chain's CDR3 is CASSVDLTRNTEPFF. CDR3 bases: TGTGCCAGCAGCGTAGATCTGACACGGAACACTGAACCTTTCTTT.

The CDR3 loop is CAISRESLTDTQYF. As DNA, the CDR3 is TGTGCCATCAGTAGGGAGTCCCTCACAGATACGCAGTATTTT. The genes are TRBV10-3 and TRBJ2-3, with D perhaps matching TRBD2 (5 bases). The germline CDR1 and CDR2 sequences are ENHRY and SYGVKD. V was trimmed by 5 bases and J by 2 bases, leaving 11 bases between them. The CDR3 totals 14 residues.

On this clonotype itself: The junction departs from germline at one end; a sequencing error may be responsible. The V call is TRBV2, the J call TRBJ2-7; tentative D call: TRBD2 (7 bases). Germline-derived CDR1 and CDR2 are SNHLY and FYNNEI. This CDR3 comprises 13 residues. Written as DNA, the CDR3 is TGTGCCAGCGGGGGGGCGGGGATCCACACGCAGTATTTC. This sequence encodes CASGGAGIHTQYF.

This clonotype was counted only a few times. This chain uses TRBV5-5 with TRBJ1-1; no definite D call. The CDR3 sequence is 13 residues long. CDR1 and CDR2 from the germline V gene are SGHKS and YYEKEE (reference sequence). Trimming stripped 2 bases from V and 7 bases from J, with 12 bases between. The CDR3 sequence is CASSLAGRDEAFF. In DNA form, the CDR3 reads TGTGCCAGCAGCTTAGCAGGTAGGGATGAAGCTTTCTTT.

V gene TRBV7-3 combines with J gene TRBJ1-1, with 11 bases fitting TRBD1. Germline loops: CDR1 SGHTA, CDR2 FQGTGA. The junction had 13 bases not matched to a gene; V was cut back by 4 bases and J by 12 bases. The CDR3 is 15 residues long. CDR3: CASSSDGTGGATPFF. CDR3 sequence (DNA): TGTGCCAGCAGCTCTGACGGGACAGGGGGAGCGACACCTTTCTTT.

On this clonotype: The junction shows a germline mismatch at one end, possibly a read error. This chain links TRBV9 with TRBJ2-5; D may be TRBD1 or TRBD2 (6 bases each). The germline V gene has CDR1 SGDLS and CDR2 YYNGEE. The CDR3 contains 14 residues. The CDR3 region has the DNA TGTGCCACCAGCAGGGGCAGCGGGCAAGGGAACCAGTACTTC. This translates into CATSRGSGQGNQYF.

This clonotype has at least ten counts. J is TRBJ2-2 and V is TRBV7-3; 9 bases map to TRBD1. This CDR3 region has 15 residues. Germline CDR1 reads SGHTA; CDR2 reads FQGTGA. J was trimmed by 7 bases and V by 4 bases; bases with no gene match: 7. CDR3 residues: CASSYTGGIGGELFF. CDR3 DNA sequence: TGTGCCAGCAGCTATACAGGGGGCATCGGCGGGGAGCTGTTTTTT.

This rearrangement joins TRBV7-9 to TRBJ2-3; perhaps D is TRBD1 or TRBD2 (6 bases each). V dropped 8 bases and J dropped 15 bases, with 24 bases sitting between them. The CDR3 runs to 13 residues. CDR1 is SEHNR, CDR2 FQNEAQ, per germline (reference sequence). CDR3 sequence (DNA): TGTGCCAGCGGGGACGGGAGAACAGGGAGGAGCTATTTT. Translated: CASGDGRTGRSYF.

This sequence joins TRBV5-4 and TRBJ2-7, with unresolved D. Germline CDR1 SGHNT, CDR2 YYREEE (reference sequence). Trimming stripped 2 bases from V and 1 base from J, with 22 bases between. The CDR3 totals 18 residues. CDR3 amino acids: CASSFHTARSTLSYEQYV. The CDR3 DNA is TGTGCCAGCAGCTTTCATACAGCAAGGAGCACTCTTTCCTACGAGCAGTACGTC.

This sequence joins TRBV5-6 and TRBJ1-2; D is possibly TRBD1 (6 bases). CDR3 length: 15 amino acids. The germline CDR1 and CDR2 sequences are SGHDT and YYEEEE. Trimming removed 0 bases at V and 0 bases at J, with 9 bases between. The CDR3 DNA follows: TGTGCCAGCAGCTTGGGGAGGGGGACTAACTATGGCTACACCTTC. As protein: CASSLGRGTNYGYTF.

J is TRBJ2-3 and V is TRBV7-8; 7 nucleotides agree with TRBD2. From germline, CDR1 is SGHVS and CDR2 FQNEAQ. The V segment lost 3 bases and the J segment 14 bases; nucleotides outside the gene matches: 14. The CDR3 has 14 residues. Here the CDR3 reads CASSFAGDRTALYF. CDR3 nucleotide sequence: TGTGCCAGCAGCTTTGCGGGAGACCGGACTGCGCTGTATTTT.

This chain joins TRBV9 and TRBJ1-1; TRBD1 is a possible D gene (6 bases). V lost 4 bases and J 12 bases, leaving 25 bases between the germline ends. This CDR3 region has 15 residues. Germline V gene lookup returns CDR1 SGDLS and CDR2 YYNGEE. CDR3 nucleotide sequence: TGTGCCAGCAGCTTAGGGGGGGCCAGCCGCAATCAGCCTTTCTTT. This codes for CASSLGGASRNQPFF.

The chain employs TRBV2 and TRBJ2-3, with TRBD2 identical over 7 bases. The junction had 11 bases not matched to a gene; V was cut back by 6 bases and J by 8 bases. This CDR3 comprises 14 residues. Germline V lookup: CDR1 SNHLY, CDR2 FYNNEI. CDR3 nucleotides: TGTGCCAGCAGCTTAGCGGGCGGTGATACTACGCAGTATTTT. This codes for CASSLAGGDTTQYF.

As for this clonotype: An end of the junction differs from the germline gene, which may be a read error. The chain links TRBV2 to TRBJ2-3; TRBD2 matches at 7 bases. The CDR3 runs 15 residues. The germline CDR1 and CDR2 sequences are SNHLY and FYNNEI. The CDR3, as DNA: TGTGCCAGCAGGGAAGGGACTACTAACACAGATACGCAGTATTTT. The encoded protein is CASREGTTNTDTQYF.

Note on this clonotype: Sequence at one end of the junction differs from germline and may be a read error. J is TRBJ2-5 and V is TRBV7-9, with TRBD2 identical over 9 bases. This CDR3 comprises 14 residues. Germline V CDR1 and CDR2: SEHNR, FQNEAQ (reference sequence). The CDR3: CASSFGSSGGSHEF. The CDR3 coding sequence is TGTGCCAGCAGCTTTGGAAGCAGCGGGGGGAGCCATGAGTTC.

The chain carries TRBV5-4 and TRBJ2-1; D is ambiguous. Germline assignment: CDR1 SGHNT and CDR2 YYREEE (reference sequence). The V end lost 0 bases, the J end lost 2 bases, and 9 bases lay between the germline ends. There are 15 residues in the CDR3. The CDR3 loop reads CASSLAPGPYNEQFF. The CDR3 DNA is TGTGCCAGCAGCTTGGCCCCGGGTCCCTACAATGAGCAGTTCTTC. Based on the CDR3 plus reference TRBV5-4 and TRBJ2-1, the full variable domain is ETGVTQSPTHLIKTRGQQVTLRCSSQSGHNTVSWYQQALGQGPQFIFQYYREEENGRGNFPPRFSGLQFPNYSSELNVNALELDDSALYLCASSLAPGPYNEQFFGPGTRLTVL.